These T cell receptor beta chains were read from a single sample in a study of blood T cell repertoires in COVID-19. TCRdb's copy holds only in-frame clones and misses some; the assay was immunoSEQ multiplex PCR. The sample includes 70,000 to 95,000 clones, 88% seen only once; the top ten take around 4.5%. Sequencing was carried out using peripheral blood. The receptors shown here come from a woman aged 80 or over with active COVID-19. The CDR3 runs from the conserved cysteine through the conserved F or W. A D gene is named only where the DNA matches it firmly. Clone size is shown for a subset of rows, as once, few, many or a class of expanded clone.

>once|TRBV19|14|NA|TRBJ2-1
CASNKRESLNEQFF
TGTGCCAGTAATAAACGGGAGTCTTTGAATGAGCAGTTCTTC
>NA|TRBV28|17|NA|TRBJ2-2
CASSRPRGTPNTGELFF
TGTGCCAGCAGTAGACCTCGGGGGACTCCGAACACCGGGGAGCTGTTTTTT
>NA|TRBV9|16|NA|TRBJ1-2
CASSPDPGHSNYGYTF
TGTGCCAGCAGCCCCGACCCGGGACATAGTAACTATGGCTACACCTTC
>NA|TRBV13|17|NA|TRBJ2-2
CASSGAWTALKAGELFF
TGTGCCAGCAGCGGGGCCTGGACCGCCCTAAAAGCCGGGGAGCTGTTTTTT
>NA|TRBV18|16|NA|TRBJ1-1
CASSPLSGLQNTEAFF
TGTGCCAGCTCACCACTGTCAGGGCTTCAAAACACTGAAGCTTTCTTT
>NA|TRBV28|14|NA|TRBJ2-1
CASMTSIGLNEQFF
TGTGCCAGCATGACAAGCATCGGCCTTAATGAGCAGTTCTTC
>NA|TRBV7-2|14|TRBD2|TRBJ2-7
CASSPSGGSYEQYF
TGTGCCAGCAGCCCTAGCGGGGGTTCCTACGAGCAGTACTTC
>NA|TRBV9|13|NA|TRBJ2-2
CASTPLRTGELFF
TGTGCCAGCACGCCTTTGAGGACCGGGGAGCTGTTTTTT
>NA|TRBV5-5|16|NA|TRBJ2-7
CASSLSPDTSSYEQYF
TGTGCCAGCAGCCTCTCCCCAGACACGAGCTCCTACGAGCAGTACTTC
>NA|TRBV30|14|TRBD1|TRBJ1-6
CAWSTRQGDSPLHF
TGTGCCTGGAGTACTCGACAGGGGGACTCACCCCTCCACTTT
>NA|TRBV7-8|14|NA|TRBJ1-3
CASSLALSGNTIYF
TGTGCCAGCAGCTTAGCCCTATCTGGAAACACCATATATTTT
>NA|TRBV2|14|TRBD1|TRBJ2-7
CASSGTGGSQEQYF
TGTGCCAGCAGTGGGACAGGGGGCTCCCAAGAGCAGTACTTC
>NA|TRBV24-1|15|NA|TRBJ2-1
CATSRLVGDYNEQFF
TGTGCCACCAGCCGCCTTGTGGGAGATTACAATGAGCAGTTCTTC
>NA|TRBV27|18|TRBD1|TRBJ1-4
CASSSHRTGDTANEKLFF
TGTGCCAGCAGTTCCCACCGGACAGGGGATACAGCTAATGAAAAACTGTTTTTT
>NA|TRBV27|14|NA|TRBJ1-5
CASSSRQLGQPQHF
TGTGCCAGCAGTTCGCGACAGTTAGGTCAGCCCCAGCATTTT
>NA|TRBV9|15|NA|TRBJ2-1
CASSVGSGSYNEQFF
TGTGCCAGCAGCGTAGGTAGCGGTTCCTACAATGAGCAGTTCTTC
>NA|TRBV4-3|15|TRBD1|TRBJ1-2
CASSPGTAKRYGYTF
TGCGCCAGCAGCCCCGGGACAGCGAAGAGATATGGCTACACCTTC
>NA|TRBV12-3/TRBV12-4|13|TRBD1|TRBJ2-3
CASSPRTGLFRYF
TGTGCCAGCAGTCCCCGGACAGGGTTGTTTCGGTATTTT
>once|TRBV24-1|15|TRBD2|TRBJ2-3
CATSRTSGGTDTQYF
TGTGCCACCTCCCGGACTAGCGGGGGCACAGATACGCAGTATTTT
>once|TRBV19|13|NA|TRBJ1-1
CASSTTSGTEAFF
TGTGCCAGTAGTACCACTTCAGGGACTGAAGCTTTCTTT
>NA|TRBV4-3|16|TRBD2|TRBJ2-3
CASSQQLAGPTDTQYF
TGCGCCAGCAGTCAGCAACTAGCGGGCCCTACAGATACGCAGTATTTT
>NA|TRBV6-5|15|NA|TRBJ2-7
CASLLEPSGSYEQYF
TGTGCCAGCCTCCTAGAACCGAGCGGATCCTACGAGCAGTACTTC
>once|TRBV5-1|16|NA|TRBJ2-3
CASRAEVAIMIDTQYF
TGCGCCAGCAGAGCGGAAGTAGCCATCATGATAGATACGCAGTATTTT
>NA|TRBV19|14|NA|TRBJ2-7
CASSLGQGPYEQYF
TGTGCCAGTAGTTTGGGGCAGGGCCCCTACGAGCAGTACTTC
>NA|TRBV7-2|14|TRBD1|TRBJ2-7
CASSARQGAYEQYF
TGTGCCAGCAGCGCCCGACAGGGGGCCTACGAGCAGTACTTC
>NA|TRBV15|14|NA|TRBJ2-7
CATSRVNSVYEQYF
TGTGCCACCAGCAGAGTCAACAGTGTTTACGAGCAGTACTTC
>NA|TRBV19|15|NA|TRBJ1-5
CASSMDSTGDQPQHF
TGTGCCAGTAGTATGGACAGCACGGGTGATCAGCCCCAGCATTTT
>NA|TRBV7-2|17|TRBD1|TRBJ2-4
CASSLRGQGEAKNIQYF
TGTGCCAGCAGCTTAAGGGGGCAAGGGGAAGCCAAAAACATTCAGTACTTC
>NA|TRBV3-1/TRBV3-2|11|NA|TRBJ2-5
CASSQELREYF
TGTGCCAGCAGCCAAGAACTGCGGGAGTACTTC
>NA|TRBV6-5|15|NA|TRBJ2-7
CASSYSSGGSYEQYF
TGTGCCAGCAGTTACTCGAGCGGCGGTTCCTACGAGCAGTACTTC
>NA|TRBV5-1|15|TRBD2|TRBJ2-3
CASRRIGGDTDTQYF
TGCGCCAGCAGAAGGATCGGGGGGGACACAGATACGCAGTATTTT
>NA|TRBV4-3|15|TRBD2|TRBJ2-1
CASSQELLAGNEQFF
TGCGCCAGCAGCCAAGAGCTTCTAGCGGGGAATGAGCAGTTCTTC
>once|TRBV5-5|13|NA|TRBJ1-4
CASSLRGGEKLFF
TGTGCCAGCAGCTTGCGGGGAGGAGAAAAACTGTTTTTT
>NA|TRBV5-1|13|NA|TRBJ2-7
CASSFGFSYEQYF
TGCGCCAGCAGCTTCGGGTTTTCCTACGAGCAGTACTTC
>NA|TRBV7-2|15|NA|TRBJ2-1
CASRLQGLDGDEQFF
TGTGCCAGCAGACTCCAGGGGTTGGATGGCGATGAGCAGTTCTTC
>NA|TRBV7-9|15|TRBD1|TRBJ1-1
CASFRPGQADTEAFF
TGTGCCAGCTTTAGACCGGGACAGGCGGACACTGAAGCTTTCTTT
>NA|TRBV7-2|13|NA|TRBJ1-5
CASSRGWGQPQHF
TGTGCCAGCAGTCGGGGATGGGGTCAGCCCCAGCATTTT
>NA|TRBV21-1|15|NA|TRBJ2-1
CASPAGLAVINEQFF
TGTGCCAGCCCCGCGGGACTAGCGGTCATCAATGAGCAGTTCTTC
>NA|TRBV7-9|13|NA|TRBJ1-3
CASSLVIGNTIYF
TGTGCCAGCAGCTTAGTAATAGGAAACACCATATATTTT
>NA|TRBV6-2/TRBV6-3|16|TRBD1|TRBJ1-1
CASSYSIGTGPTEAFF
TGTGCCAGCAGTTACTCGATTGGGACAGGGCCAACTGAAGCTTTCTTT
>NA|TRBV30|21|TRBD2|TRBJ2-4
CAWSSGGELAGPWLAKNIQYF
TGTGCCTGGAGTTCGGGGGGTGAACTAGCGGGACCATGGTTAGCCAAAAACATTCAGTACTTC
>once|TRBV19|16|TRBD2|TRBJ2-1
CASSPATSGNYNEQFF
TGTGCCAGTAGCCCCGCGACTAGCGGGAACTACAATGAGCAGTTCTTC
>once|TRBV11-2|15|NA|TRBJ2-3
CASSLAGVVVDTQYF
TGTGCCAGCAGCTTAGCGGGGGTAGTAGTAGATACGCAGTATTTT
>NA|TRBV24-1|15|TRBD1|TRBJ1-5
CATSDRDRGNQPQHF
TGTGCCACCAGTGATCGGGACAGGGGGAATCAGCCCCAGCATTTT
>NA|TRBV28|13|TRBD1|TRBJ2-7
CASSLDRGYEQYF
TGTGCCAGCAGTTTGGACAGGGGTTACGAGCAGTACTTC
>NA|TRBV28|13|NA|TRBJ2-7
CASLHRDSYEQYF
TGTGCCAGCCTGCACAGGGACTCCTACGAGCAGTACTTC
>NA|TRBV7-2|14|TRBD2|TRBJ2-3
CASSLRLAGSIRDF
TGTGCCAGCAGCTTAAGACTAGCGGGATCAATAAGGGATTTT
>NA|TRBV15|14|TRBD2|TRBJ2-7
CATRPSSGTYEQYF
TGTGCCACCCGTCCGTCTAGCGGGACCTACGAGCAGTACTTC
>NA|TRBV28|14|TRBD1|TRBJ1-5
CASSQRQGVQPQHF
TGTGCCAGCAGCCAAAGACAGGGGGTTCAGCCCCAGCATTTT
>NA|TRBV5-1|15|TRBD1|TRBJ2-1
CASRTGQGANNEQFF
TGCGCCAGCAGAACCGGACAGGGGGCAAACAATGAGCAGTTCTTC